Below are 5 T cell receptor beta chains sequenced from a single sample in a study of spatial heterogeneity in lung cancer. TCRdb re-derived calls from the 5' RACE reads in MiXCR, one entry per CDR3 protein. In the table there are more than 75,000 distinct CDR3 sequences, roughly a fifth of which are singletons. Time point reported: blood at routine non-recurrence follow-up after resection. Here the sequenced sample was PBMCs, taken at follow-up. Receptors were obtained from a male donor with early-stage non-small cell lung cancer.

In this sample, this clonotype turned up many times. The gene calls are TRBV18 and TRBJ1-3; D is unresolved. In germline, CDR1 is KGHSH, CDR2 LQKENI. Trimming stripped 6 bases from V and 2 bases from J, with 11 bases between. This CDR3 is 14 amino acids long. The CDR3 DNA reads TGTGCCAGCTCCCCCCGGGATACTGGAAACACCATATATTTT. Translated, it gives CASSPRDTGNTIYF.

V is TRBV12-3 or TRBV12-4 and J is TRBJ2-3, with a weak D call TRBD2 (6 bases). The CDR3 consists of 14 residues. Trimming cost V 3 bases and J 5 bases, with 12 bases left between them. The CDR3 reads CASSFGRDQDTQYF. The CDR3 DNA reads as TGTGCCAGCAGTTTCGGGCGGGACCAAGATACGCAGTATTTT.

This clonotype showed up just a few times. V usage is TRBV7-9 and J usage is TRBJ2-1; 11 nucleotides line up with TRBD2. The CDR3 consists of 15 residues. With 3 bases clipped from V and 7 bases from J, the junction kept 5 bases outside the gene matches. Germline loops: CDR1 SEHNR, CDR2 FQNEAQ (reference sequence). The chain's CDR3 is CASSLTSGALNEQFF. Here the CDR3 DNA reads TGTGCCAGCAGCTTGACTAGCGGGGCCCTTAATGAGCAGTTCTTC.

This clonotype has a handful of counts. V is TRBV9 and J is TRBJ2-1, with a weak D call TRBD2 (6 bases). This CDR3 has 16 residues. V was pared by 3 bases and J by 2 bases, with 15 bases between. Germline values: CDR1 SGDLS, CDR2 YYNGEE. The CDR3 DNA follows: TGTGCCAGCAGCGCCCCTAGCGCCAACCCCTACAATGAGCAGTTCTTC. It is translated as CASSAPSANPYNEQFF. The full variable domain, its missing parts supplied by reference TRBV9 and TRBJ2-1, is DSGVTQTPKHLITATGQRVTLRCSPRSGDLSVYWYQQSLDQGLQFLIQYYNGEERAKGNILERFSAQQFPDLHSELNLSSLELGDSALYFCASSAPSANPYNEQFFGPGTRLTVL.

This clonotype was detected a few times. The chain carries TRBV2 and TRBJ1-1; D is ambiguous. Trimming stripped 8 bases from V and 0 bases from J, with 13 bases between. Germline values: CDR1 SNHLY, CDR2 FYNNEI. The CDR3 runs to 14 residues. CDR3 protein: CASCSVLMNTEAFF. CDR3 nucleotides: TGTGCCAGCTGTTCTGTCCTTATGAACACTGAAGCTTTCTTT.